This T cell receptor (beta chain) is drawn from a study of cytomegalovirus exposure and HLA in healthy donors. This clone turned up a few times. What it binds is unknown. PCR involved 60 Vbeta and 13 Jbeta primers. Sequenced by immunoSEQ multiplex PCR; TCRdb stores in-frame clones only, minus some. The profile shows over 130,000 clones, about 61% of them singletons. Study-wide findings and caveats: Later, an analysis found that common viral pathogens appeared to be linked with several of the most significant clusters.

V shed 9 bases and J shed 2 bases, with 16 bases lying between them. This CDR3 spans 14 amino acids. The germline V gene has CDR1 MNHEY and CDR2 SMNVEV (reference sequence). The clonotype comes from a male donor in good health and CMV-seronegative. Sequenced: PBMCs. The J gene is TRBJ2-5, the V gene TRBV27, with D perhaps TRBD1 (5 bases). The CDR3, as DNA: TGTGCCAGGACTTCCGACAGCGATCAAGAGACCCAGTACTTC. Translating it yields CARTSDSDQETQYF.